The source of this T cell receptor beta chain is a study of blood T cell repertoires in COVID-19 (dated by TCRdb to 2018 to 2020). For the study in its entirety: The collaborator samples originated in the United States, Italy and Spain and spanned the acute and convalescent phases of COVID-19. A freely available public database, intended as a resource for researchers studying the immune response to SARS-CoV-2, is where the repertoires were released. The dataset comprised deeply sampled blood TCRbeta repertoires from subjects exposed to, actively infected with, or recovered from COVID-19. Where HLA class I and class II types were available, the types were taken from metadata supplied by the sample provider, not from assay-based typing. Samples came from the ongoing ImmuneRACE study (first 160 participants) plus 1,254 subjects from 6 global collaborators. The sample metadata nearly always contained a de-identified subject ID, COVID-19 status, age in years and sex. The prospective study material was composed of cDNA or gDNA derived from T cells, B-cell-depleted T cells, or PBMCs. Beyond this particular receptor, the publication reports: The quantity of clinical and demographic metadata differed by source and by participant and was supplied without curation.

In Seattle, one collaborating source enrolled patients while the infection was active and tracked those patients longitudinally over the course of disease. Collaborating institutions collected whole blood in K2EDTA tubes following their own protocols. For TCRbeta analysis, collaborators shipped samples as frozen whole blood, isolated PBMCs, or DNA extracted from either of those sample types. TCRbeta CDR3 regions were amplified from genomic DNA using the immunoSEQ Assay, a bias-controlled multiplex PCR. The authors' pipeline ran thus. The number of nucleated cells in each sample was estimated from the amplification of reference gene primers within the assay. To quantify the absolute abundance of each unique TCRbeta CDR3 rearrangement, sequence reads were collapsed and filtered. For each sample, productive Simpson clonality was calculated by taking the square root of Simpson's diversity index across productive rearrangements. In its TCRdb copy, this immuneACCESS table keeps in-frame sequences only and misses some clones. Where compared with another copy, unresolved V genes explain less than half of these, and the others have no known cause. V, J and clone size are those of that table, while D and trimming were read from the DNA. Within this sample are about 82,000 clones, with just under 80% of them counted one time only. The biggest ten clones account for about a third of the sample.

Concerning this clone itself: No cognate antigen has been identified for it. No much larger clone exists at a distance of one base, and base qualities are not known.

The material sequenced was peripheral blood. This receptor was obtained from a man aged 55-75 years with COVID-19, enrolled during active disease.

The nucleotide sequence is TGTGCCAGCAGTCTTAGCGGGGGAGTGCAGTTCTTC. This is translated as CASSLSGGVQFF. The rearrangement joined TRBV7-3 to TRBJ2-1; TRBD2 lines up with 9 middle nucleotides. V lost 6 bases and J lost 12 bases, and the count of bases not matched to a germline gene is 6. CDR1 and CDR2, looked up from the germline V gene, are SGHTA and FQGTGA. Counted from cysteine to phenylalanine, this CDR3 has 12 amino acids. Left in the record is the CDR3 DNA by itself, 36 bases read in frame from the first base.